Here is one T cell receptor (beta chain) with its context. This clonotype was found many times. Its antigen remains unidentified. Base-call qualities are not available, and no considerably larger clone is one nucleotide away. Relative to germline, V is 3 bases shorter and J is 4 bases shorter, with 6 bases between their ends. CDR1 and CDR2, per the germline V gene, are SGHAT and FQNNGV. The CDR3 spans 12 residues, from the cysteine through the phenylalanine. This entry keeps only the CDR3 DNA: 36 bases, framed from base 1. Data came from an Illumina NovaSeq 6000. TCRalpha and TCRbeta cDNA libraries were constructed by 5'RACE with constant-segment primers, with sample barcodes and unique molecular identifiers being introduced. RNA was extracted from every sample with Trizol reagent. Libraries were amplified in two PCR steps, with a second sample barcode and Illumina TruSeq adapters added in the second step. Sequencing of libraries was performed on an Illumina NovaSeq with 2 x 150 bp paired-end reads. The authors processed their data as follows. With migec v1.2.7, reads were demultiplexed and then collapsed into UMI-guided consensus sequences. With mixcr v2.1.11, UMI consensuses were aligned to TRA and TRB V and J templates and assembled into clonotypes. A clonotype was counted as expanded or contracted only if both edgeR and NoisET called the change significant, with noise models trained on biological replicates. For edgeR calls, a false discovery rate-adjusted p below 0.01 and a log2 fold-change threshold of 1 were applied. As an exploratory analysis of dynamics, max-normalized trajectories of the 1000 most abundant clonotypes were examined by PCA with hierarchical clustering. The CD4 or CD8 phenotype of responding clones was assigned using the separately sequenced CD4+ and CD8+ repertoires. TCRdb passed the public sequencing reads through fastp at Q25 and MiXCR, retaining productive beta sequences. A single entry per CDR3 protein holds the most common genes and DNA from its merged rows. The V and J calls, along with clone size, are taken from TCRdb and not from the paper's own processing. The sample yields 400,000 or so distinct CDR3 sequences; 20% to 25% were counted once. The biggest ten clones account for approximately 13% of the sample.

Ficoll-Paque density gradient centrifugation was the method used to isolate PBMCs. This sample is part of a study of T-cell memory formation after mild COVID-19 (dated by TCRdb to about 2021). Describing the broader study: TCR sequence clusters from the two donors were found to be largely donor specific. T-cell clones expanding and contracting after mild COVID-19 in a couple of donors were tracked by longitudinal TCRalpha and TCRbeta repertoire sequencing. The cohort comprised two young, previously healthy adult volunteers, one female and one male.

General conclusions and limits of the study: From day 15 to 85, contracting clones showed balanced CD4/CD8 phenotypes, whereas a second wave of clones that expanded from day 15 to 37 leaned towards CD4+. Some responding clones were detected in pre-infection memory, which suggested that pre-existing cross-reactive memory T cells had joined the SARS-CoV-2 response. Only two mild cases were covered in the study, and larger cohorts including severe cases with pre-infection samples were considered necessary. Contracting CD4+ clones were located mainly in the CM and EM memory subsets, whereas CD8+ clones were found to be enriched in EMRA. Whether the second-wave clones peaking on day 37 were SARS-CoV-2 specific was not confirmed.

The origin of this receptor is an adult woman who had mild COVID-19 (a few samples of this study predate the infection). The sample titles of this study are shuffled in the database, so cell type and time point are left out; the donor was told from shared clones. The sample consisted of PBMCs or a T cell subset sorted from them (not recorded which). The rearrangement combines TRBV11-2 with TRBJ2-5; TRBD2 could be the D gene, as 5 bases match. CDR3 loop: CASSFRGETQYF. The bases read TGTGCCAGCAGCTTCCGGGGAGAGACCCAGTACTTC.